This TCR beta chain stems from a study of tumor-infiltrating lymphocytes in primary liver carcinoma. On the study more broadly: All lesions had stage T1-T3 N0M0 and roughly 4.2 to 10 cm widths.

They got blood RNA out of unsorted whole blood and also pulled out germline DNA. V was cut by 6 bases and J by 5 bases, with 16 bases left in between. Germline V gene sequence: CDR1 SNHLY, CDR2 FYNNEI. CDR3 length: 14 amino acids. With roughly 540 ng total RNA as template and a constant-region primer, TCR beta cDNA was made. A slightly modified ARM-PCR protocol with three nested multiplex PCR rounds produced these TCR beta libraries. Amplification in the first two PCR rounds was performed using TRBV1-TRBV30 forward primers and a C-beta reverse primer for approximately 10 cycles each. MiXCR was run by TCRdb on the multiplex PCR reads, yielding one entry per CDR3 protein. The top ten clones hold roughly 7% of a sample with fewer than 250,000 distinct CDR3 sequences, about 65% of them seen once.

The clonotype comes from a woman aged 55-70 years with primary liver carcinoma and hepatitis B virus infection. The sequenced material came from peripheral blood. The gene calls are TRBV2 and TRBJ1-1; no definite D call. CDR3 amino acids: CASRPLGVWTEAFF. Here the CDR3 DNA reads TGTGCCAGCAGGCCCCTTGGGGTGTGGACTGAAGCTTTCTTT.